This T cell receptor (beta chain) was documented in a study of circulating CD8 cells and anti-PD-1 response in melanoma. Study context: About 55% of the 13 melanoma patients received first-line anti-PD-1 therapy. Non-responders showed stable or progressive disease; responders showed complete or partial response. Study results and caveats: Clonotype sharing was highest between DPOS and TIGIT subsets. Peptide assays on expanded sorted subsets replaced tumor-based reactivity testing.

Sorting of live CD3+CD8+TCRalphabeta+ cells by PD-1 and/or TIGIT gave four subsets. Deletions cut 3 bases from V and 8 bases from J, with 16 bases between. The CDR3 sequence is 15 residues long. Per the germline V gene, CDR1 is KGHDR and CDR2 is SFDVKD. In its sample, this clonotype was seen once. Its target is not known. This may arise from a read error, as a much more abundant clone is one base away. Using approximately 16 ng of total RNA, TCR libraries were made with the QIAseq Immune Repertoire TCR panel. One entry per CDR3 protein, called by TCRdb with MiXCR from the reads. The data contain roughly 630 distinct CDR3 sequences, just under 6.5% of them singletons.

The TCR originated in a human donor with melanoma. The specimen comprised CD8+ T cells from PBMCs, sampled at baseline or after one month of anti-PD-1 therapy (not recorded which). This chain uses TRBV24-1 with TRBJ2-1; perhaps TRBD2 as D (6 bases). CDR3 sequence reads: CATSDVGLALDEQFF. CDR3 in DNA: TGTGCCACCAGTGATGTGGGGCTAGCGTTGGATGAGCAGTTCTTC.